This T cell receptor (beta chain) is from a study of cytomegalovirus exposure and HLA in healthy donors. Broader study findings: Previous analysis showed most TCR beta V segments were productive about 87% or about 30% of the time.

Primers for the PCR totalled 60 Vbeta and 13 Jbeta. Method: immunoSEQ multiplex PCR; TCRdb's copy keeps in-frame clones and lacks some. The table records roughly 100,000 clones, about four fifths of them present only once. The count of this clone is one. The antigen remains undetermined. The trim removed 7 bases at V and 5 bases at J, leaving 8 bases unmatched. The CDR3 consists of 14 residues. From germline, CDR1 is MNHNS and CDR2 SASEGT. Sequencing was carried out using PBMCs. The chain employs TRBV6-1 and TRBJ2-5, with 9 bases fitting TRBD1. The TCR sequence derives from a man aged 25-45 years in good health and CMV-seronegative. The CDR3 DNA reads as TGTGCCAGCACCTACGGACAGGGGCGGGAGACCCAGTACTTC. Translating gives CASTYGQGRETQYF.